This passage covers 19 T cell receptor beta chains from one sample sequenced in a study of cytomegalovirus exposure and HLA in healthy donors. PCR was performed using 60 Vbeta and 13 Jbeta primers. Generated by immunoSEQ multiplex PCR, the TCRdb table keeps only in-frame clones and is missing some. Of 140,000 to 150,000 clones listed, around three quarters were seen once; the top ten hold 2% to 2.5%. The sequenced sample consisted of PBMCs. These receptor sequences come from a man aged 35 to 55 in good health and CMV-seronegative.

J is TRBJ2-7 and V is TRBV6-5; possibly TRBD1 for D (6 bases). CDR3 size: 14 residues. V was clipped by 7 bases and J by 3 bases, with 16 bases between them. Germline loops: CDR1 MNHEY, CDR2 SVGAGI. The CDR3 region has the DNA TGTGCCAGCAAAAAGGGGGTGGGTCACTACGAGCAGTACTTC. The encoded protein is CASKKGVGHYEQYF.

This clone appeared a few times. This sequence joins TRBV27 and TRBJ2-7; 7 positions agree with TRBD1. Germline loops: CDR1 MNHEY, CDR2 SMNVEV (reference sequence). The V and J ends lost 3 bases and 4 bases, in that order; junction bases with no gene match: 9. This CDR3 contains 15 residues. The CDR3 is CASSFADRRLYEQYF. The CDR3 nucleotides are TGTGCCAGCAGTTTTGCGGACAGGCGGTTGTACGAGCAGTACTTC.

V is TRBV5-4 and J is TRBJ2-2, with TRBD1 identical over 10 bases. Germline loops: CDR1 SGHNT, CDR2 YYREEE (reference sequence). Trimming took 4 bases from V and 6 from J; bases not matched to a gene: 3. The CDR3 runs 14 residues. In DNA, the CDR3 is TGTGCCAGCAGCGGGACAGGGGCGGCCGGGGAGCTGTTTTTT. Amino acids: CASSGTGAAGELFF.

The chain has TRBV6-6 and TRBJ1-4; 7 bases align to TRBD1. The V and J ends lost 6 bases and 8 bases, in that order; junction bases with no gene match: 3. This CDR3 comprises 12 residues. In germline, CDR1 is MNHNY, CDR2 SVGAGI (reference sequence). Here the CDR3 DNA reads TGTGCCAGCAGACGGACAGGAGAAAAACTGTTTTTT. Translation gives CASRRTGEKLFF.

The CDR3 DNA reads TGTGCCAGCAGCCAGACGCAGGGGGGAACCTACGAGCAGTACTTC. Its translation: CASSQTQGGTYEQYF. The genes are TRBV5-4 and TRBJ2-5, with D perhaps TRBD1 (7 bases). The J call may be wrong; the DNA end is better matched by TRBJ2-7. CDR3 length: 15 amino acids. Germline CDR1 is SGHNT and CDR2 is YYREEE (reference sequence).

For this clone: One end of the junction is discordant with germline, which a read error may explain. This chain connects TRBV18 to TRBJ2-7, with 7 bases fitting TRBD1. This CDR3 spans 11 amino acids. Germline CDR1 and CDR2: KGHSH and LQKENI. CDR3 in DNA: TGTGCCAGCTCACCCGGTGACAGGGCACACTTC. It translates to CASSPGDRAHF.

V gene TRBV4-3 combines with J gene TRBJ2-4, with D possibly TRBD2 on 5 matching bases. The germline V gene encodes CDR1 LGHNA and CDR2 YSLEER. V shed 3 bases and J shed 3 bases, with 12 bases lying between them. CDR3 size: 15 residues. CDR3 sequence (DNA): TGCGCCAGCAGCCAGAGACTATCCAACAAAAACATTCAGTACTTC. It is translated as CASSQRLSNKNIQYF.

This chain links TRBV6-5 with TRBJ2-5; 9 nucleotides align to TRBD1. Germline CDR1 and CDR2: MNHEY and SVGAGI. Trimming took 3 bases from V and 5 from J; bases not matched to a gene: 10. CDR3 size: 16 residues. Here the CDR3 DNA reads TGTGCCAGCAGTTATCTCCGGACAGGGGCGAGGGAGACCCAGTACTTC. Its translation: CASSYLRTGARETQYF.

In this sample, this clone turned up a few times. The rearrangement uses TRBV10-1 and TRBJ2-7; TRBD1 aligns across 7 bases. The junction had 7 bases not matched to a gene; V was cut back by 0 bases and J by 5 bases. Looked up from germline, CDR1 is WNHNN and CDR2 is SYGVQD (reference sequence). The CDR3 contains 15 residues. This CDR3 is CASSESGGPGHEQYF. CDR3 nucleotide sequence: TGCGCCAGCAGTGAGTCAGGGGGCCCCGGCCACGAGCAGTACTTC.

This chain uses TRBV4-1 with TRBJ1-1; TRBD1 is a possible D gene (5 bases). Looked up from germline, CDR1 is MGHRA and CDR2 is YSYEKL. CDR3 length: 16 residues. V was cut by 3 bases and J by 1 base, with 15 bases left in between. Here the CDR3 reads CASSHPTGGGNTEAFF. The DNA for the CDR3 is TGCGCCAGCAGCCATCCCACCGGGGGGGGGAACACTGAAGCTTTCTTT.

V and J are TRBV7-9 and TRBJ2-7; 10 nucleotides line up with TRBD1. The germline V gene has CDR1 SEHNR and CDR2 FQNEAQ (reference sequence). V trimming: 0 bases; J trimming: 4 bases; junction bases outside the gene matches: 3. The CDR3 loop spans 15 amino acids. CDR3 nucleotide sequence: TGTGCCAGCAGCTTAGCGGGACAGGGGATGTACGAGCAGTACTTC. It is translated as CASSLAGQGMYEQYF.

For the CDR3, the DNA is TGTGCCAGCAGTTCCCTCAGACTGAGTAGCAATCAGCCCCAGCATTTT. It yields the protein CASSSLRLSSNQPQHF. The J gene is TRBJ1-5, the V gene TRBV27; D is undetermined. V was trimmed by 4 bases and J by 0 bases, leaving 13 bases between them. This CDR3 contains 16 residues. Germline V gene data show CDR1 as MNHEY and CDR2 as SMNVEV (reference sequence).

The rearrangement uses TRBV5-4 and TRBJ1-1, with D possibly matching TRBD1 (6 bases). Germline CDR1 is SGHNT and CDR2 is YYREEE (reference sequence). The CDR3 has 15 residues. V gave up 4 bases and J gave up 1 base, with 14 bases separating them. CDR3 region: CASSLLRQANTEAFF. The CDR3 DNA reads TGTGCCAGCAGCCTCCTTAGACAGGCGAACACTGAAGCTTTCTTT. Using reference TRBV5-4 and TRBJ1-1 for the parts outside the CDR3, the full variable domain is ETGVTQSPTHLIKTRGQQVTLRCSSQSGHNTVSWYQQALGQGPQFIFQYYREEENGRGNFPPRFSGLQFPNYSSELNVNALELDDSALYLCASSLLRQANTEAFFGQGTRLTVV.

With regard to this clone: Compared with germline, one end of the junction differs, possibly owing to a read error. In nucleotides, the CDR3 is TGTGCCTGGAGTTTTCTCGCGGGACGGTTTAACTATGGCTACCCCTTC. Translation: CAWSFLAGRFNYGYPF. V gene TRBV30 combines with J gene TRBJ1-2; the D gene is possibly TRBD1 (5 bases). This CDR3 comprises 16 residues. Per germline, CDR1 GTSNPN and CDR2 SVGIG (reference sequence).

This clone was counted between two and nine times. V gene TRBV7-9 combines with J gene TRBJ2-2, with 10 bases identical to TRBD2. V shed 5 bases and J 3 bases; nucleotides not matched to a gene: 6. Germline-derived CDR1 and CDR2 are SEHNR and FQNEAQ (reference sequence). There are 16 residues in the CDR3. The CDR3 region is CASSRGTSEYTGELFF. The CDR3 DNA follows: TGTGCCAGCAGCAGGGGGACTAGCGAATACACCGGGGAGCTGTTTTTT.

This clone was found a few times. The V and J genes are TRBV6-5 and TRBJ2-7; D may be TRBD2 (7 bases). The length of the CDR3 is 15 residues. V was clipped by 5 bases and J by 0 bases, with 14 bases between them. Germline loops: CDR1 MNHEY, CDR2 SVGAGI. The CDR3 DNA follows: TGTGCCAGCAGTACCCGCGGGGGCAGCTCCTACGAGCAGTACTTC. Translating gives CASSTRGGSSYEQYF.

The chain's CDR3 is CASSPREGEYTEAFF. The CDR3 nucleotides read TGTGCCAGCAGCCCCCGGGAGGGGGAGTACACTGAAGCTTTCTTT. V and J are TRBV9 and TRBJ1-1; D possibly corresponds to TRBD1 (6 bases). There are 15 residues in the CDR3. Germline V CDR1 and CDR2: SGDLS, YYNGEE. Trimming took 4 bases from V and 3 from J, leaving 16 bases between them.

The rearrangement joins TRBV11-2 to TRBJ2-7; D is undetermined. Germline lookup yields CDR1 SGHAT and CDR2 FQNNGV. The V gene lost 1 base and the J gene lost 2 bases, with 9 bases spanning the gap. The CDR3 covers 14 residues. The CDR3 spells CASSLVVGAYEQYF. The CDR3 nucleotides read TGTGCCAGCAGCTTAGTGGTCGGAGCCTACGAGCAGTACTTC.

This chain links TRBV10-3 with TRBJ1-1, with TRBD1 as a possible D gene (5 bases). This CDR3 is built from 15 residues. The V gene lost 5 bases and the J gene lost 0 bases, with 13 bases spanning the gap. Germline V gives CDR1 ENHRY, CDR2 SYGVKD. The CDR3 DNA reads as TGTGCCATCAGTCCCCTCGGGGGTATGAACACTGAAGCTTTCTTT. This codes for CAISPLGGMNTEAFF.